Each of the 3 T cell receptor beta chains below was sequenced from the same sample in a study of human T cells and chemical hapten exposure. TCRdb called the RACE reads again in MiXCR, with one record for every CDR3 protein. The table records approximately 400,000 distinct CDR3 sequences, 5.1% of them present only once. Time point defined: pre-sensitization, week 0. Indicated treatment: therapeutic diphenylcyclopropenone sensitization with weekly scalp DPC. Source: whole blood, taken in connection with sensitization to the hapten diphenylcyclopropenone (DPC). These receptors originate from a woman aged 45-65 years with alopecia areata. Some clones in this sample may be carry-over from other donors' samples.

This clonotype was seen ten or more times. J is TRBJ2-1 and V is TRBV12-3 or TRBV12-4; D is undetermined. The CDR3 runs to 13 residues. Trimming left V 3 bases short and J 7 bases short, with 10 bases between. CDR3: CASSFNPRNEQFF. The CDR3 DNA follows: TGTGCCAGCAGTTTTAACCCCAGGAATGAGCAGTTCTTC.

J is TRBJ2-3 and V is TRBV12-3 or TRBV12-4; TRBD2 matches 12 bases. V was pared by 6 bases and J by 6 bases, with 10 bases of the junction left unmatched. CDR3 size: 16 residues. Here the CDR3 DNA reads TGTGCCAGCAGCCCCCCCCGGCTAGCGGGGGGGGATACGCAGTATTTT. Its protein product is CASSPPRLAGGDTQYF.

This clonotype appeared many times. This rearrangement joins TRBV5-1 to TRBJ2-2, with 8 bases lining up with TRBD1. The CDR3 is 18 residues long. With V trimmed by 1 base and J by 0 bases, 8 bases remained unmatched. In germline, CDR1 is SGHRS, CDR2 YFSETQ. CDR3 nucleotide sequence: TGCGCCAGCAGCTTGAAACTCAGGGGGCAGGCGAACACCGGGGAGCTGTTTTTT. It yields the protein CASSLKLRGQANTGELFF. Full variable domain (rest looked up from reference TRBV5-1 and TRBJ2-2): KAGVTQTPRYLIKTRGQQVTLSCSPISGHRSVSWYQQTPGQGLQFLFEYFSETQRNKGNFPGRFSGRQFSNSRSEMNVSTLELGDSALYLCASSLKLRGQANTGELFFGEGSRLTVL.